The table lists the clone carrying this TCR beta chain with a few counts. Germline CDR1 SGHVS, CDR2 FNYEAQ. V shed 5 bases, J shed 4 bases, and the junction held 12 bases outside the gene matches. This CDR3 comprises 16 residues. This entry is derived from a study of blood T cells in healthy people across ages. The second PCR ran about 6 to 12 cycles with a sample-barcoded 5' primer and J-beta primers. TCRdb itself ran the 5' RACE reads through MiXCR, one entry per CDR3 protein. The sample holds some 800,000 distinct CDR3 sequences; around 25% are singletons and the top ten take 3.7%. The data also belong to a second study, concerning T cells of mothers and their children. That report notes: Mothers yielded over 9 million CDR3 reads, children 2.5 million to 3 million each.

The rearrangement uses TRBV7-6 and TRBJ2-5, with 8 bases that match TRBD1. The material sequenced was blood. This clonotype was obtained from a boy between 5 and 17 years old in good health. This CDR3 is CASSPRQTGEVETQYF. The CDR3 bases are TGTGCCAGCAGCCCGCGGCAGACAGGGGAGGTAGAGACCCAGTACTTC.